The rows below give T cell receptor beta chains drawn from one sample of a study of T-cell reconstitution after alpha-beta-depleted transplantation in children. Each CDR3 protein is one row after TCRdb ran MiXCR on the PCR reads. There are approximately 240,000 distinct CDR3 sequences in the sample; roughly a tenth occur only once, and 28% lies in the top ten. The source material was PBMCs, sampled before TCRalphabeta/CD19-depleted stem cell transplant. These receptors originate from a child younger than two with acute myeloid leukemia, due to receive a stem cell transplant. Each CDR3 is given with its conserved first and last residue. D genes are given only for firm matches. The size of a clone is reported for some rows only, either as once, few or many, or as a class for expanded clones.

j_call: TRBJ2-7
cdr3_length: 15
v_call: TRBV3-1
d_call: -
clone_size: many
cdr3_aa: CASSQDYPIPNEQYF
cdr3_nt: TGTGCCAGCAGCCAAGATTATCCCATACCCAACGAGCAGTACTTC

j_call: TRBJ1-5
cdr3_length: 13
v_call: TRBV24-1
d_call: -
clone_size: -
cdr3_aa: CATSGTVDQPRHF
cdr3_nt: TGTGCCACCAGTGGGACAGTCGATCAGCCCCGGCATTTT

j_call: TRBJ2-5
cdr3_length: 13
v_call: TRBV5-1
d_call: -
clone_size: many
cdr3_aa: CAPIAVGQETQYF
cdr3_nt: TGCGCCCCCATAGCGGTGGGCCAAGAGACCCAGTACTTC

j_call: TRBJ2-4
cdr3_length: 18
v_call: TRBV14
d_call: -
clone_size: many
cdr3_aa: CASSQVRVRAVAKNIQYF
cdr3_nt: TGTGCCAGCAGCCAGGTCAGAGTACGAGCGGTAGCCAAAAACATTCAGTACTTC

j_call: TRBJ2-7
cdr3_length: 15
v_call: TRBV30
d_call: -
clone_size: few
cdr3_aa: CAWMNKGQAGVEQYF
cdr3_nt: TGTGCCTGGATGAATAAAGGACAGGCGGGGGTCGAGCAGTACTTC

j_call: TRBJ2-5
cdr3_length: 15
v_call: TRBV6-1
d_call: -
clone_size: many
cdr3_aa: CASSEEVVHGETQYF
cdr3_nt: TGTGCCAGCAGTGAAGAAGTAGTGCACGGAGAGACCCAGTACTTC

j_call: TRBJ2-1
cdr3_length: 14
v_call: TRBV7-9
d_call: -
clone_size: many
cdr3_aa: CASSLRGQSDEQFF
cdr3_nt: TGTGCCAGCAGCTTAAGAGGCCAGTCCGATGAGCAGTTCTTC

j_call: TRBJ2-1
cdr3_length: 16
v_call: TRBV18
d_call: -
clone_size: -
cdr3_aa: CASSPRGDGTGNEQFF
cdr3_nt: TGTGCCAGCTCACCGAGGGGGGACGGGACGGGTAATGAGCAGTTCTTC

j_call: TRBJ1-1
cdr3_length: 16
v_call: TRBV29-1
d_call: -
clone_size: many
cdr3_aa: CSVEDPLGGANTEAFF
cdr3_nt: TGCAGCGTTGAAGATCCGCTCGGAGGGGCGAACACTGAAGCTTTCTTT

j_call: TRBJ2-7
cdr3_length: 16
v_call: TRBV12-3/TRBV12-4
d_call: -
clone_size: many
cdr3_aa: CASSLAWGPSSYEQYF
cdr3_nt: TGTGCCAGCAGTTTAGCCTGGGGACCATCCTCCTACGAGCAGTACTTC

j_call: TRBJ1-1
cdr3_length: 16
v_call: TRBV14
d_call: TRBD1
clone_size: many
cdr3_aa: CASSRDRGQMYTEAFF
cdr3_nt: TGTGCCAGCAGCAGGGACAGGGGGCAAATGTACACTGAAGCTTTCTTT

j_call: TRBJ2-7
cdr3_length: 17
v_call: TRBV20-1
d_call: -
clone_size: few
cdr3_aa: CSARIGGELAPLDEQYF
cdr3_nt: TGCAGTGCTAGAATAGGGGGAGAACTAGCGCCTTTGGACGAGCAGTACTTC

j_call: TRBJ2-1
cdr3_length: 9
v_call: TRBV20-1
d_call: -
clone_size: many
cdr3_aa: CSATLEQFF
cdr3_nt: TGCAGTGCCACCCTTGAGCAGTTCTTC

j_call: TRBJ2-2
cdr3_length: 15
v_call: TRBV11-3
d_call: -
clone_size: few
cdr3_aa: CASSLGAPNTGELFF
cdr3_nt: TGTGCCAGCAGCTTAGGGGCACCTAACACCGGGGAGCTGTTTTTT